A few counts support the clone carrying this T cell receptor beta chain. This sample was taken from a study of CD8+CD57+ T cells in acquired aplastic anemia. Study-level information: Sequencing produced an average of about 10.8 million reads per healthy donor for CD4+ cells.

Genomic DNA templated the TCR beta VDJ and CDR3 profiling. TCRdb recomputed calls from the reads with MiXCR, one row per CDR3 protein. The sample lists about 190,000 distinct CDR3 sequences; less than 65% were seen once. Trimming took off 0 bases at V and 7 bases at J, with 7 bases between the two ends. The germline V gene has CDR1 LGHDT and CDR2 YNNKEL (reference sequence). The CDR3 is 13 residues long. This sequence originates from a human donor in good health, serving as a control. The V gene is TRBV3-1, the J gene TRBJ1-3; D might be TRBD1 (5 bases). Sequences were obtained from sorted CD4+, CD8+, or CD8+CD57+ T cells (not recorded which) from PBMCs. For the CDR3, the DNA is TGTGCCAGCAGCCAAGAGGGGGTGAACACCATATATTTT. It encodes CASSQEGVNTIYF.